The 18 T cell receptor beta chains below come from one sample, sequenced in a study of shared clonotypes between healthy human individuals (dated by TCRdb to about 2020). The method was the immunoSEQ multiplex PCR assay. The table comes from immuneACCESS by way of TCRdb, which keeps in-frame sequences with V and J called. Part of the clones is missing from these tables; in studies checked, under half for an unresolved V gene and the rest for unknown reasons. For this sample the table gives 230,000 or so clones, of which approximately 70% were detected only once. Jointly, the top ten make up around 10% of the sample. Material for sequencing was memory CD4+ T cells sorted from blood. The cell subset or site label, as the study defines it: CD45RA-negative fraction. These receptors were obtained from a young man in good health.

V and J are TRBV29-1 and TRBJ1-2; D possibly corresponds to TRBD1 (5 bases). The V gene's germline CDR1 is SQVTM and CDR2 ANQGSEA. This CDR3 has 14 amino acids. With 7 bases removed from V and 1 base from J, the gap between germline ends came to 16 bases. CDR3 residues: CSAIFDSLNYGYTF. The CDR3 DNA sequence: TGCAGCGCAATTTTCGACAGCCTTAACTATGGCTACACCTTC.

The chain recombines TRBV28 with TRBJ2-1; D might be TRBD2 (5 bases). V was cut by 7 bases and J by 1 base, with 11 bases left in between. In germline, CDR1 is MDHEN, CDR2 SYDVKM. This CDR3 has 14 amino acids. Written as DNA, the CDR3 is TGTGCCAGCAATAGCGTGCTGTCCTACAATGAGCAGTTCTTC. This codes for CASNSVLSYNEQFF.

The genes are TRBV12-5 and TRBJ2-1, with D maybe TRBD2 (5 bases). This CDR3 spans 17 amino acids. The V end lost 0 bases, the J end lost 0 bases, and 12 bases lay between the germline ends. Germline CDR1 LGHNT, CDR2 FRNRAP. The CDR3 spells CASGLVHGESSYNEQFF. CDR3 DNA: TGTGCTAGTGGTTTGGTTCATGGGGAGAGCTCCTACAATGAGCAGTTCTTC.

CDR3 amino acids: CASVTSGSYEQYF. CDR3 DNA sequence: TGTGCCAGCGTGACTAGCGGGAGCTACGAGCAGTACTTC. V and J are TRBV28 and TRBJ2-7; TRBD2 matches at 12 bases. The CDR3 sequence is 13 residues long. V shed 8 bases and J 3 bases; nucleotides not matched to a gene: 2. Germline CDR1 is MDHEN and CDR2 is SYDVKM.

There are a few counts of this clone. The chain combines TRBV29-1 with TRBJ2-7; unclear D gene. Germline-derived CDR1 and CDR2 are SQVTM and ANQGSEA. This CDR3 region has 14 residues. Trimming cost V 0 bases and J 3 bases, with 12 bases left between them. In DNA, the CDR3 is TGCAGCGTTGAAGAGTACTGGACGGACTACGAGCAGTACTTC. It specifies CSVEEYWTDYEQYF.

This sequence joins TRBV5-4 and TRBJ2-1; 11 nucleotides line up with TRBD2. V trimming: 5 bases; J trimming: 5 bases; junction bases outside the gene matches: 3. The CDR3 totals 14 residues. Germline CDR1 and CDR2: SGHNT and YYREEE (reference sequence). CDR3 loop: CASSFSGRDNEQFF. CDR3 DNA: TGTGCCAGCAGTTTTAGCGGGAGGGACAATGAGCAGTTCTTC.

CDR3 in amino acids: CASSLWVTSSYNEQFF. In DNA form, the CDR3 reads TGTGCCAGCAGCTTATGGGTGACTAGCTCCTACAATGAGCAGTTCTTC. The J gene is TRBJ2-1, the V gene TRBV7-9, with D perhaps TRBD2 (6 bases). V shed 2 bases and J shed 0 bases, with 11 bases lying between them. In germline, CDR1 is SEHNR, CDR2 FQNEAQ (reference sequence). This CDR3 comprises 16 residues.

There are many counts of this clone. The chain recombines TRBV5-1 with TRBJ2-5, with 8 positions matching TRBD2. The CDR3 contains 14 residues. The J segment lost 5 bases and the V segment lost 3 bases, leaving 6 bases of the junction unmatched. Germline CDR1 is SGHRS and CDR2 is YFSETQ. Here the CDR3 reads CASSYGRVGETQYF. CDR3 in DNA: TGCGCCAGCAGCTACGGGAGGGTAGGGGAGACCCAGTACTTC.

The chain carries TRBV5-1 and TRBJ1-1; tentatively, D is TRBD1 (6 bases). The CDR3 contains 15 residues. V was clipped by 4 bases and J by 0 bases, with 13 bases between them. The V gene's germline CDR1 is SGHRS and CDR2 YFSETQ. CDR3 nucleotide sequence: TGCGCCAGCAGCAAATCCGGACAGTTGAACACTGAAGCTTTCTTT. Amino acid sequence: CASSKSGQLNTEAFF.

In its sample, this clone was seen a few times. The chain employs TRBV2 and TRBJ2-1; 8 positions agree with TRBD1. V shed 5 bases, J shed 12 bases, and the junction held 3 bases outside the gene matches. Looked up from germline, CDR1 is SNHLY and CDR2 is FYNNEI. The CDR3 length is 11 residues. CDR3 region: CASSFDRGQFF. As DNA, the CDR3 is TGTGCCAGCAGTTTTGACAGGGGGCAGTTCTTC.

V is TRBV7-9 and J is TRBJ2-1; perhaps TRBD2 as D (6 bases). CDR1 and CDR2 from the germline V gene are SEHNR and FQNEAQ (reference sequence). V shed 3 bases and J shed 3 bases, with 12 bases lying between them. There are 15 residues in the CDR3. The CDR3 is CASSFTGVGYNEQFF. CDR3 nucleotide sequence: TGTGCCAGCAGCTTTACGGGAGTGGGCTACAATGAGCAGTTCTTC.

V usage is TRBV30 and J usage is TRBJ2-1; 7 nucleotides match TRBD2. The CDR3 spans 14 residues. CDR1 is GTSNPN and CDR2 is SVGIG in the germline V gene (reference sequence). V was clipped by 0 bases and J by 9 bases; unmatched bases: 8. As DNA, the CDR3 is TGTGCCTGGAGTGTTAGGAGGGAGGGTGGTGAGCAGTTCTTC. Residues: CAWSVRREGGEQFF.

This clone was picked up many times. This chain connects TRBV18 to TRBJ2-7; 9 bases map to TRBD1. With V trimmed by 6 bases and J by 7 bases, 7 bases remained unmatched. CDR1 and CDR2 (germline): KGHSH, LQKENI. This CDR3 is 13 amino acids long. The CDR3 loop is CASSIQGAGEQYF. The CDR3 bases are TGTGCCAGCTCCATACAGGGGGCTGGGGAGCAGTACTTC.

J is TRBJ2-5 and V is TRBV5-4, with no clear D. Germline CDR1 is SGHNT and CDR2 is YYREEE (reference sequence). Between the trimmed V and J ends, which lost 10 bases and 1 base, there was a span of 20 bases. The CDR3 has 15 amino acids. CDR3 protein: CAGARSPAAQETQYF. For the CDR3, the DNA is TGTGCCGGAGCGAGGTCCCCGGCAGCCCAAGAGACCCAGTACTTC.

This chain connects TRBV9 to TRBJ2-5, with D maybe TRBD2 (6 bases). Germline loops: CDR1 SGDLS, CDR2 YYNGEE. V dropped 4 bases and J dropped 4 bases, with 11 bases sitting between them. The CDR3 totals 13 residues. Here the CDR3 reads CASSPGLAETQYF. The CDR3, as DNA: TGTGCCAGCAGCCCGGGACTCGCAGAGACCCAGTACTTC.

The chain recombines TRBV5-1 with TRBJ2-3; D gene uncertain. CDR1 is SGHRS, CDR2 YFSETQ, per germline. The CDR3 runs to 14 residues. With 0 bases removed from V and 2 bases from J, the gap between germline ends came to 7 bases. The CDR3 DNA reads TGCGCCAGCAGCTTGGACCAGCCCACAGATACGCAGTATTTT. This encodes CASSLDQPTDTQYF.

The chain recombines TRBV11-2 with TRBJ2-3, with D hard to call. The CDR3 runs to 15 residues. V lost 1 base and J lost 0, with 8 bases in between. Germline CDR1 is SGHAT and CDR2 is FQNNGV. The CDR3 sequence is CASSLVVSSTDTQYF. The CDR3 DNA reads TGTGCCAGCAGCTTAGTGGTTTCGAGCACAGATACGCAGTATTTT.

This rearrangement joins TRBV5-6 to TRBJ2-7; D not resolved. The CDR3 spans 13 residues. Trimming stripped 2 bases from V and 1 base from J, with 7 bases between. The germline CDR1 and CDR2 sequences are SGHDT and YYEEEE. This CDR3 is CASSLPHSYEQYF. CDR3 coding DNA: TGTGCCAGCAGCTTACCGCATTCCTACGAGCAGTACTTC. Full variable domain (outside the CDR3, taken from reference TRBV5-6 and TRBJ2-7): DAGVTQSPTHLIKTRGQQVTLRCSPKSGHDTVSWYQQALGQGPQFIFQYYEEEERQRGNFPDRFSGHQFPNYSSELNVNALLLGDSALYLCASSLPHSYEQYFGPGTRLTVT.